The 18 T cell receptor beta chains given below trace back to one sample, sequenced in a study of blood T cell repertoires in COVID-19. Using immunoSEQ multiplex PCR, the repertoire was profiled, and TCRdb retains in-frame clones only, with some absent. The profile covers around 200,000 clones, with about 86% appearing a single time and approximately 6.2% taken by the ten largest. The sample comprised peripheral blood. The receptors come from a man aged 55 to 70 who had recovered from COVID-19.

This clone was detected a few times. The chain employs TRBV30 and TRBJ1-1, with D maybe TRBD1 (6 bases). Looked up from germline, CDR1 is GTSNPN and CDR2 is SVGIG (reference sequence). The CDR3 covers 12 residues. The germline V and J ends were trimmed by 5 bases and 1 base, with 8 bases remaining between them. The CDR3 DNA reads as TGTGCCTGGGGACAGTCGAACACTGAAGCTTTCTTT. Residues: CAWGQSNTEAFF.

The chain combines TRBV24-1 with TRBJ2-3; D is possibly TRBD1 (5 bases). The germline V and J ends were trimmed by 4 bases and 5 bases, with 9 bases remaining between them. This CDR3 region has 13 residues. CDR1 and CDR2 from the germline V gene are KGHDR and SFDVKD. The CDR3 nucleotides read TGTGCCACCAGTGACCCGACAGTAGATACGCAGTATTTT. This gives the protein CATSDPTVDTQYF.

Here the CDR3 reads CATFLLPGQDYEQYF. CDR3 in DNA: TGTGCCACCTTCCTTCTACCGGGACAGGACTACGAGCAGTACTTC. The chain uses TRBV19 and TRBJ2-7; TRBD1 matches at 8 bases. Germline V gives CDR1 LNHDA, CDR2 SQIVND (reference sequence). This CDR3 is 15 amino acids long. J lost 3 bases, V lost 10 bases, and 14 bases had no gene match.

This chain uses TRBV7-2 with TRBJ2-2; 9 bases align to TRBD1. This CDR3 is 16 amino acids long. Per germline, CDR1 SGHTA and CDR2 FQGNSA. Trimming at V came to 5 bases and at J to 0 bases, leaving 4 bases not matched to a gene. As DNA, the CDR3 is TGTGCCAGCAGCGCCAGACAGGGGGCGAACACCGGGGAGCTGTTTTTT. Protein sequence: CASSARQGANTGELFF. The entire variable domain, with the rest obtained from reference TRBV7-2 and TRBJ2-2, is as follows: GAGVSQSPSNKVTEKGKDVELRCDPISGHTALYWYRQSLGQGLEFLIYFQGNSAPDKSGLPSDRFSAERTGGSVSTLTIQRTQQEDSAVYLCASSARQGANTGELFFGEGSRLTVL.

The rearrangement joins TRBV7-9 to TRBJ2-3, with D possibly matching TRBD2 (5 bases). V gave up 5 bases and J gave up 4 bases, with 7 bases separating them. This CDR3 spans 12 amino acids. From germline, CDR1 is SEHNR and CDR2 FQNEAQ (reference sequence). The CDR3: CASSRTPDTQYF. CDR3 nucleotide sequence: TGTGCCAGCAGCCGGACTCCAGATACGCAGTATTTT.

This rearrangement joins TRBV19 to TRBJ1-1; 7 bases align to TRBD1. The V segment lost 2 bases and the J segment 4 bases; nucleotides outside the gene matches: 7. CDR1 is LNHDA, CDR2 SQIVND, per germline (reference sequence). The CDR3 extends over 15 amino acids. The CDR3 bases are TGTGCCAGTAGTATACACAGGGGTATGGGCACTGAAGCTTTCTTT. It translates to CASSIHRGMGTEAFF.

The chain has TRBV28 and TRBJ2-7; unclear D gene. The CDR3 is 13 amino acids. V lost 6 bases and J lost 6, with 15 bases in between. Germline assignment: CDR1 MDHEN and CDR2 SYDVKM. The CDR3 is CASSRLVSSEQYF. Here the CDR3 DNA reads TGTGCCAGCAGCAGACTCGTTTCGAGCGAGCAGTACTTC.

This clone has just one count. The rearrangement links TRBV7-8 to TRBJ1-1; D perhaps matches TRBD1 (6 bases). The V and J ends lost 4 bases and 2 bases respectively, with 11 bases between them. The length of the CDR3 is 14 residues. CDR1 SGHVS and CDR2 FQNEAQ come from the germline V gene. In DNA form, the CDR3 reads TGTGCCAGCAGCTCAGGGGCAGGCAACACTGAAGCTTTCTTT. Its translation is CASSSGAGNTEAFF.

CDR3 loop: CASSEPGLAGATQYF. CDR3 nucleotide sequence: TGTGCCAGCAGTGAACCGGGCCTAGCGGGAGCTACGCAGTATTTT. The chain combines TRBV6-1 with TRBJ2-3, with 10 bases matching TRBD2. The germline V gene has CDR1 MNHNS and CDR2 SASEGT. The CDR3 has 15 amino acids. After removal of 2 bases from V and 8 bases from J, the junction contained 7 bases not matched to a gene.

The genes are TRBV9 and TRBJ1-1, with 8 bases lining up with TRBD1. The CDR3 sequence is 14 residues long. The V segment lost 4 bases and the J segment 1 base; nucleotides outside the gene matches: 3. The germline V gene encodes CDR1 SGDLS and CDR2 YYNGEE. The CDR3 region is CASSPGQGNTEAFF. In DNA form, the CDR3 reads TGTGCCAGCAGCCCAGGACAGGGGAACACTGAAGCTTTCTTT.

This rearrangement joins TRBV24-1 to TRBJ2-7; 7 bases are a match to TRBD1. After removal of 1 base from V and 7 bases from J, the junction contained 3 bases not matched to a gene. The germline CDR1 and CDR2 sequences are KGHDR and SFDVKD. The CDR3 contains 13 residues. The CDR3 protein is CATSDFWGQEQYF. In nucleotides, the CDR3 is TGTGCCACCAGTGATTTTTGGGGACAGGAGCAGTACTTC.

The chain carries TRBV6-4 and TRBJ2-1; D is perhaps TRBD2 (5 bases). Germline V gives CDR1 MRHNA, CDR2 SNTAGT. This CDR3 spans 16 amino acids. V shed 0 bases and J shed 5 bases, with 14 bases lying between them. CDR3 in amino acids: CASSDSVGGLNNEQFF. CDR3 nucleotide sequence: TGTGCCAGCAGTGACTCGGTAGGAGGCCTAAACAATGAGCAGTTCTTC.

This chain connects TRBV5-1 to TRBJ2-1, with 9 bases aligning to TRBD2. Trimming removed 2 bases from V and 7 bases from J; junction bases left unmatched: 13. Germline CDR1 and CDR2: SGHRS and YFSETQ. This CDR3 is built from 17 residues. This CDR3 is CASSFESSGRSGNEQFF. Here the CDR3 DNA reads TGCGCCAGCAGCTTCGAGAGTAGCGGGAGAAGTGGGAATGAGCAGTTCTTC.

In the case of this clone: The sample carries other DNA sequences with the same CDR3. This sequence joins TRBV7-2 and TRBJ1-4; 7 bases are a match to TRBD1. There are 15 residues in the CDR3. V shed 5 bases, J shed 0 bases, and the junction held 3 bases outside the gene matches. CDR1 is SGHTA and CDR2 is FQGNSA in the germline V gene. CDR3 nucleotides: TGTGCCAGCAGCAGACAGGGATCAACTAATGAAAAACTGTTTTTT. Amino acids: CASSRQGSTNEKLFF.

The chain employs TRBV6-5 and TRBJ2-7; TRBD2 is a possible D gene (6 bases). Trimming removed 0 bases at V and 0 bases at J, with 12 bases between. The CDR3 is made up of 16 amino acids. Germline CDR1 reads MNHEY; CDR2 reads SVGAGI. The CDR3 bases are TGTGCCAGCAGTTACTCGAGGCGGGACCTCTCCTACGAGCAGTACTTC. Its protein is CASSYSRRDLSYEQYF.

The chain carries TRBV19 and TRBJ1-6; tentatively, D is TRBD1 (6 bases). V was cut by 0 bases and J by 2 bases, with 8 bases left in between. The CDR3 loop spans 16 amino acids. Germline loops: CDR1 LNHDA, CDR2 SQIVND (reference sequence). Here the CDR3 reads CASSIDHRAYNSPLHF. The DNA of the CDR3 is TGTGCCAGTAGTATAGATCACAGGGCCTATAATTCACCCCTCCACTTT.

The CDR3 nucleotides read TGTGCCAGCAGCAGGGGACAGGGGATCTTCTATGGCTACACCTTC. Encoded protein: CASSRGQGIFYGYTF. The rearrangement links TRBV5-8 to TRBJ1-2; 10 bases are a match to TRBD1. The CDR3 loop spans 15 amino acids. From germline, CDR1 is SGHTS and CDR2 YDEGEE. V lost 4 bases to trimming and J lost 4 bases; unmatched junction nucleotides: 7.

The chain links TRBV27 to TRBJ1-2; D gene uncertain. The V gene lost 2 bases and the J gene lost 3 bases, with 7 bases spanning the gap. In germline, CDR1 is MNHEY, CDR2 SMNVEV (reference sequence). The CDR3 spans 13 residues. The CDR3 nucleotides read TGTGCCAGCAGTTTAGCGGGTGACTATGGCTACACCTTC. Protein product: CASSLAGDYGYTF.